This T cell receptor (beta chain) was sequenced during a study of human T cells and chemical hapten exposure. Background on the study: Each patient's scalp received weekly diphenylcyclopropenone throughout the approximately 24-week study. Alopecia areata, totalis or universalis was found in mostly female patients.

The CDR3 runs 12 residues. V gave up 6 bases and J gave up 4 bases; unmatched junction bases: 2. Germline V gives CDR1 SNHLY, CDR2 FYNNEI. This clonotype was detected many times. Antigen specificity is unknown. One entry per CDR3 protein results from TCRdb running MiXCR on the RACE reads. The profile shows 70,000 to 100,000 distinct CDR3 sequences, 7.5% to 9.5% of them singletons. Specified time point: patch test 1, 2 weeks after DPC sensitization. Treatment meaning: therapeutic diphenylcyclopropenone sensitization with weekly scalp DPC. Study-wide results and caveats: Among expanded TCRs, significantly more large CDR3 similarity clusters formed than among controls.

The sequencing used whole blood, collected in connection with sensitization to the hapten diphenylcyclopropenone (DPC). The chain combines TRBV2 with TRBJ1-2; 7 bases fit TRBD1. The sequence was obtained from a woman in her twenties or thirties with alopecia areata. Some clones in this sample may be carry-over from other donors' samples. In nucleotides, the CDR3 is TGTGCCAGCAGGGAGGGGGCCTATGGCTACACCTTC. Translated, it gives CASREGAYGYTF.